The 5 T cell receptor beta chains reported below all come from one sample, sequenced in a study of radiotherapy plus CTLA-4 blockade in lung cancer. The protocol was immunoSEQ multiplex PCR, while the TCRdb copy is restricted to in-frame clones and leaves out a portion. The sample records 89,000 or so clones, around 86% being singletons. Sequencing was performed on peripheral blood, taken from a patient treated with radiotherapy plus ipilimumab. Receptor source: a human donor with non-small cell lung cancer who had a partial response to radiotherapy plus ipilimumab.

V and J are TRBV7-3 and TRBJ1-5; 8 bases fit TRBD1. This CDR3 has 15 amino acids. The V gene end was trimmed by 5 bases and the J gene end by 9 bases; junction bases not matched to a gene: 12. The germline V gene encodes CDR1 SGHTA and CDR2 FQGTGA. CDR3 sequence: CASSDMQGAGRPQHF. Here the CDR3 DNA reads TGTGCCAGCAGCGACATGCAGGGGGCTGGGCGGCCCCAGCATTTT.

The chain links TRBV2 to TRBJ2-7; TRBD2 agrees at 7 bases. CDR3 length: 13 residues. CDR1 is SNHLY and CDR2 is FYNNEI in the germline V gene. The DNA of the CDR3 is TGTGCAGCTTCCGGGGGGAGCTCCTACGAGCAGTACTTC. Its protein product is CAASGGSSYEQYF.

J is TRBJ2-5 and V is TRBV19; TRBD2 agrees at 9 bases. Per germline, CDR1 LNHDA and CDR2 SQIVND (reference sequence). Trimming took 5 bases from V and 6 from J; bases not matched to a gene: 16. CDR3 length equals 17 residues. The CDR3 DNA reads TGTGCCAGTAGTGTGCCATCTACCGGGACTAGCATTCAGACCCAGTACTTC. It is translated as CASSVPSTGTSIQTQYF.

CDR3 region: CASIQTNSGANVLTF. The CDR3 DNA is TGTGCCAGCATACAGACTAACTCTGGGGCCAACGTCCTGACTTTC. The V call is TRBV28, the J call TRBJ2-6, with D maybe TRBD2 (5 bases). Germline V gene sequence: CDR1 MDHEN, CDR2 SYDVKM. V lost 7 bases and J lost 0, with 10 bases in between. The CDR3 extends over 15 amino acids.

CDR3 sequence reads: CASSVGLADYEQYF. CDR3 nucleotides: TGTGCCAGCAGCGTAGGGCTAGCGGACTACGAGCAGTACTTC. The chain combines TRBV9 with TRBJ2-7, with 7 bases fitting TRBD2. The trim removed 0 bases at V and 3 bases at J, leaving 3 bases unmatched. Germline V CDR1 and CDR2: SGDLS, YYNGEE. The CDR3 spans 14 residues.